Listed here is a single T cell receptor beta chain. Deletions cut 7 bases from V and 2 bases from J, with 9 bases between. Looked up from germline, CDR1 is MNHEY and CDR2 is SMNVEV (reference sequence). The CDR3 is 14 amino acids. This record belongs to a study of blood T cell repertoires in COVID-19. Study details: The origin of the acute and convalescent COVID-19 samples was the United States, Italy and Spain. Sources were T cells, B-cell-depleted T cells, or PBMCs; the material itself was cDNA or gDNA.

TCRdb's copy holds only in-frame clones and misses some; the assay was immunoSEQ multiplex PCR. The sample yields over 85,000 clones, 75% to 90% seen once. The chain is built from TRBV27 and TRBJ2-6, with D possibly being TRBD2 (5 bases). Input material: peripheral blood. The origin of this receptor is a male donor with acute or convalescent COVID-19. The CDR3 sequence is CASTYGAGANVLTF. The DNA of the CDR3 is TGTGCCAGCACCTACGGGGCTGGGGCCAACGTCCTGACTTTC.